The 29 T cell receptor beta chains in this list originate from one sample, sequenced in a study of OX40 agonist ivuxolimab in advanced cancers. The data were produced by immunoSEQ multiplex PCR, yet TCRdb's version contains in-frame clones alone and is incomplete. The data show about 76,000 clones, under 90% seen once. The sequencing used CD4+ or CD8+ T cells sorted from blood, collected in a trial of the OX40 agonist ivuxolimab. All receptors come from an adult with an advanced solid tumor such as melanoma, head and neck, liver or kidney cancer.

This chain uses TRBV30 with TRBJ1-2; no definite D call. CDR3 length: 12 amino acids. Germline CDR1 GTSNPN, CDR2 SVGIG (reference sequence). V lost 2 bases, J lost 2 bases, and 6 bases lay in between. CDR3 sequence reads: CAWSISNYGYTF. The CDR3 DNA reads as TGTGCCTGGAGTATTTCCAACTATGGCTACACCTTC.

The sample holds one count of this clone. The rearrangement links TRBV9 to TRBJ2-5; D remains ambiguous. The J call may be wrong; the DNA end is better matched by TRBJ2-7. CDR1 SGDLS and CDR2 YYNGEE come from the germline V gene. The CDR3 is 14 amino acids. The CDR3 DNA reads TGTGCCAGCAGCGTAACGGTGGGGTCCTACGAGCAGTACTTC. This codes for CASSVTVGSYEQYF.

The chain carries TRBV7-6 and TRBJ2-7; D possibly corresponds to TRBD2 (5 bases). CDR1 is SGHVS, CDR2 FNYEAQ, per germline. V was shortened by 1 base and J by 0 bases, with 10 bases between the two germline ends. The length of the CDR3 is 15 residues. CDR3 in amino acids: CASSLGAGLSYEQYF. The CDR3 coding sequence is TGTGCCAGCAGCTTAGGGGCAGGACTCTCCTACGAGCAGTACTTC. The whole variable domain, remainder taken from reference TRBV7-6 and TRBJ2-7, is GAGVSQSPRYKVTKRGQDVALRCDPISGHVSLYWYRQALGQGPEFLTYFNYEAQQDKSGLPNDRFSAERPEGSISTLTIQRTEQRDSAMYRCASSLGAGLSYEQYFGPGTRLTVT.

This clone was seen once. The chain couples TRBV2 to TRBJ1-1, with a possible D match to TRBD1 (5 bases). From germline, CDR1 is SNHLY and CDR2 FYNNEI. Trimming left V 5 bases short and J 4 bases short, with 14 bases between. CDR3 length: 14 amino acids. As DNA, the CDR3 is TGTGCCAGCAGTTCAGAAGGGAGGGGCACTGAAGCTTTCTTT. Protein: CASSSEGRGTEAFF.

The gene calls are TRBV4-3 and TRBJ2-1, with 12 bases matching TRBD2. This CDR3 region has 19 residues. Trimming removed 1 base from V and 3 bases from J; junction bases left unmatched: 10. Germline V gives CDR1 LGHNA, CDR2 YSLEER. CDR3 coding DNA: TGCGCCAGCAGCCAAGTGGGTCTAGCGGGAGGGCCGGGCTACAATGAGCAGTTCTTC. As protein: CASSQVGLAGGPGYNEQFF.

The chain joins TRBV7-3 to TRBJ2-1; 9 bases align to TRBD2. Germline CDR1 SGHTA, CDR2 FQGTGA. Trimming took 1 base from V and 0 from J; bases not matched to a gene: 4. This CDR3 spans 17 amino acids. For the CDR3, the DNA is TGTGCCAGCAGCTTAAATAGCGGGAGAAGCTCCTACAATGAGCAGTTCTTC. This translates into CASSLNSGRSSYNEQFF. Full variable domain (rest looked up from reference TRBV7-3 and TRBJ2-1): GAGVSQTPSNKVTEKGKYVELRCDPISGHTALYWYRQSLGQGPEFLIYFQGTGAADDSGLPNDRFFAVRPEGSVSTLKIQRTERGDSAVYLCASSLNSGRSSYNEQFFGPGTRLTVL.

The chain is built from TRBV4-2 and TRBJ1-3; unclear D gene. Germline CDR1 LGHNA, CDR2 YNFKEQ. V was clipped by 1 base and J by 0 bases, with 10 bases between them. This CDR3 contains 16 residues. The CDR3 loop reads CASSQANTFSGNTIYF. The CDR3 DNA is TGTGCCAGCAGCCAAGCGAACACTTTCTCTGGAAACACCATATATTTT.

This sequence joins TRBV27 and TRBJ1-2; no definite D call. The CDR3 runs to 13 residues. V was pared by 4 bases and J by 4 bases, with 10 bases between. Germline loops: CDR1 MNHEY, CDR2 SMNVEV (reference sequence). CDR3 region: CASSSGAFYGYTF. CDR3 bases: TGTGCCAGCAGTTCAGGCGCTTTCTATGGCTACACCTTC.

J is TRBJ2-7 and V is TRBV7-2, with D uncertain. Germline lookup yields CDR1 SGHTA and CDR2 FQGNSA. CDR3 length equals 17 residues. Trimming left V 4 bases short and J 2 bases short, with 21 bases between. The chain's CDR3 is CASSSAAAASDPYEQYF. DNA for the CDR3: TGTGCCAGCAGCTCCGCCGCGGCGGCTTCAGACCCCTACGAGCAGTACTTC.

This chain joins TRBV5-6 and TRBJ1-1; TRBD1 agrees at 7 bases. The CDR3 totals 15 residues. V lost 3 bases to trimming and J lost 10 bases; unmatched junction nucleotides: 15. CDR1 SGHDT and CDR2 YYEEEE come from the germline V gene. CDR3 in amino acids: CASSSLSLRTGGAFF. As DNA, the CDR3 is TGTGCCAGCAGCTCCCTATCCCTTCGGACAGGAGGAGCTTTCTTT. The full variable domain, in which reference TRBV5-6 and TRBJ1-1 provide the parts outside the CDR3, is DAGVTQSPTHLIKTRGQQVTLRCSPKSGHDTVSWYQQALGQGPQFIFQYYEEEERQRGNFPDRFSGHQFPNYSSELNVNALLLGDSALYLCASSSLSLRTGGAFFGQGTRLTVV.

The chain combines TRBV6-6 with TRBJ1-5, with D hard to call. The CDR3 runs to 11 residues. V dropped 5 bases and J dropped 14 bases, with 13 bases sitting between them. Per the germline V gene, CDR1 is MNHNY and CDR2 is SVGAGI (reference sequence). CDR3 sequence reads: CASSPDDPKHF. In DNA form, the CDR3 reads TGTGCCAGCAGTCCGGATGACCCCAAGCATTTT.

V and J are TRBV11-3 and TRBJ2-7, with a possible D match to TRBD2 (5 bases). V lost 0 bases to trimming and J lost 6 bases, with 12 bases between them. This CDR3 has 14 residues. CDR1 and CDR2 from the germline V gene are SGHNT and YENEEA. The CDR3 protein is CASSLEGGGSEQYF. The CDR3 DNA follows: TGTGCCAGCAGCTTAGAAGGCGGTGGGAGCGAGCAGTACTTC.

The chain recombines TRBV6-6 with TRBJ1-2, with no clear D. Trimming removed 6 bases at V and 7 bases at J, with 24 bases between. CDR1 is MNHNY and CDR2 is SVGAGI in the germline V gene (reference sequence). CDR3 length equals 16 residues. CDR3 in DNA: TGTGCCAGCAGAAAAGGGTCCCAAAAGGGAACCTCTGGCTACACCTTC. Translating gives CASRKGSQKGTSGYTF.

This rearrangement joins TRBV5-6 to TRBJ2-1; D is possibly TRBD1 (6 bases). The CDR3 covers 16 residues. Germline loops: CDR1 SGHDT, CDR2 YYEEEE. Trimming removed 4 bases at V and 0 bases at J, with 14 bases between. The CDR3 DNA is TGTGCCAGCAGCCCGCAGGGGCGGTCCTCCTACAATGAGCAGTTCTTC. It encodes CASSPQGRSSYNEQFF. The whole variable domain, remainder taken from reference TRBV5-6 and TRBJ2-1, is DAGVTQSPTHLIKTRGQQVTLRCSPKSGHDTVSWYQQALGQGPQFIFQYYEEEERQRGNFPDRFSGHQFPNYSSELNVNALLLGDSALYLCASSPQGRSSYNEQFFGPGTRLTVL.

The chain joins TRBV10-3 to TRBJ1-1, with 11 bases lining up with TRBD1. This CDR3 has 14 residues. Germline assignment: CDR1 ENHRY and CDR2 SYGVKD. Trimming removed 7 bases from V and 4 bases from J; junction bases left unmatched: 5. The CDR3 sequence is CAIIRDRGGTEAFF. CDR3 nucleotide sequence: TGTGCCATCATTAGGGACAGGGGGGGCACTGAAGCTTTCTTT.

The J gene is TRBJ2-1, the V gene TRBV10-3; 12 bases match TRBD2. This CDR3 comprises 19 residues. Germline CDR1 and CDR2: ENHRY and SYGVKD. V was clipped by 2 bases and J by 2 bases; unmatched bases: 10. CDR3 region: CAISERLAGGRGPYNEQFF. DNA of the CDR3: TGTGCCATCAGTGAGAGGCTAGCGGGGGGGCGTGGGCCCTACAATGAGCAGTTCTTC.

This chain joins TRBV11-1 and TRBJ2-7, with a possible D match to TRBD1 (6 bases). The V gene's germline CDR1 is SGHAT and CDR2 FQDESV (reference sequence). The ends were cut back, 5 bases at V and 0 bases at J, with 14 bases in the middle. This CDR3 has 15 amino acids. The CDR3 loop is CASSRRTVHSYEQYF. The CDR3 coding sequence is TGTGCCAGCAGCCGGAGGACAGTTCACTCCTACGAGCAGTACTTC.

The chain links TRBV2 to TRBJ2-7; D is uncertain. V was pared by 9 bases and J by 2 bases, with 20 bases between. The CDR3 length is 15 residues. CDR1 SNHLY and CDR2 FYNNEI come from the germline V gene. CDR3 DNA: TGTGCCAGAACACGACGCGAATCGAGCACCTACGAGCAGTACTTC. It yields the protein CARTRRESSTYEQYF.

This clone was seen only a few times. This chain uses TRBV7-9 with TRBJ2-2; the D is unclear. The CDR3 consists of 14 residues. Trimming pared 7 bases from V and 2 bases from J, leaving 11 bases between. Germline V gene sequence: CDR1 SEHNR, CDR2 FQNEAQ (reference sequence). The CDR3 sequence: CASTSLGNTGELFF. DNA of the CDR3: TGTGCCAGCACCTCTTTGGGAAACACCGGGGAGCTGTTTTTT.

V usage is TRBV7-9 and J usage is TRBJ1-2, with no clear D. Looked up from germline, CDR1 is SEHNR and CDR2 is FQNEAQ (reference sequence). V was shortened by 1 base and J by 2 bases, with 5 bases between the two germline ends. The CDR3 contains 13 residues. The CDR3 bases are TGTGCCAGCAGCTTAGGCCAGAACTATGGCTACACCTTC. Its translation: CASSLGQNYGYTF. The variable domain in full, completed from reference TRBV7-9 and TRBJ1-2, reads DTGVSQNPRHKITKRGQNVTFRCDPISEHNRLYWYRQTLGQGPEFLTYFQNEAQLEKSRLLSDRFSAERPKGSFSTLEIQRTEQGDSAMYLCASSLGQNYGYTFGSGTRLTVV.

This sequence joins TRBV6-6 and TRBJ1-1, with D unresolved. Per germline, CDR1 MNHNY and CDR2 SVGAGI (reference sequence). Trimming shortened V by 2 bases and J by 5 bases, and 12 bases separated the two germline ends. This CDR3 comprises 14 residues. The CDR3, as DNA: TGTGCCAGCAGTTACCCGTACCTGGGGACTGAAGCTTTCTTT. Translation gives CASSYPYLGTEAFF.

This clone came up once. The chain couples TRBV27 to TRBJ1-1; D is unclear. CDR1 MNHEY and CDR2 SMNVEV come from the germline V gene (reference sequence). Trimming shortened V by 7 bases and J by 4 bases, and 16 bases separated the two germline ends. The CDR3 has 14 residues. This chain's CDR3 is CASKGSKGGTEAFF. For the CDR3, the DNA is TGTGCCAGCAAGGGTTCAAAGGGAGGCACTGAAGCTTTCTTT.

By proportion, this clone is medium-sized. This rearrangement joins TRBV6-1 to TRBJ1-5; the match to TRBD1 covers 9 bases. Germline loops: CDR1 MNHNS, CDR2 SASEGT. The CDR3 is 13 residues long. V was clipped by 4 bases and J by 5 bases; unmatched bases: 0. The CDR3: CASSGTGDQPQHF. The CDR3 DNA is TGTGCCAGCAGTGGGACAGGGGATCAGCCCCAGCATTTT.

The sample holds a few counts of this clone. This chain joins TRBV28 and TRBJ2-7; no reliable D call. The CDR3 spans 13 residues. V lost 5 bases and J 4 bases, leaving 12 bases between the germline ends. Germline V gene lookup returns CDR1 MDHEN and CDR2 SYDVKM. In nucleotides, the CDR3 is TGTGCCAGCAGTCCAACTGGCAGGTACGAGCAGTACTTC. This sequence encodes CASSPTGRYEQYF.

The chain has TRBV27 and TRBJ1-3; D unclear. Trimming took off 2 bases at V and 0 bases at J, with 8 bases between the two ends. This CDR3 is 15 amino acids long. CDR1 MNHEY and CDR2 SMNVEV come from the germline V gene (reference sequence). CDR3 in amino acids: CASSLGGNSGNTIYF. CDR3 sequence (DNA): TGTGCCAGCAGTTTAGGCGGAAACTCTGGAAACACCATATATTTT.

The genes are TRBV12-5 and TRBJ1-5, with D uncertain. CDR1 is LGHNT and CDR2 is FRNRAP in the germline V gene. Trimming took off 2 bases at V and 8 bases at J, with 4 bases between the two ends. This CDR3 region has 11 residues. The CDR3, as DNA: TGTGCTAGTGGTTTGTGGGAGCCCCAGCATTTT. Translation: CASGLWEPQHF.

V gene TRBV2 combines with J gene TRBJ2-7, with TRBD2 matching over 8 bases. From germline, CDR1 is SNHLY and CDR2 FYNNEI. The CDR3 is made up of 14 amino acids. V gave up 7 bases and J gave up 2 bases; unmatched junction bases: 7. The CDR3 reads CASTQTAGAYEQYF. As DNA, the CDR3 is TGTGCCAGCACCCAGACAGCGGGAGCCTACGAGCAGTACTTC.

This sequence joins TRBV5-1 and TRBJ2-4; 7 nucleotides line up with TRBD1. This CDR3 has 16 residues. From germline, CDR1 is SGHRS and CDR2 YFSETQ. V shed 1 base, J shed 0 bases, and the junction held 4 bases outside the gene matches. CDR3 nucleotides: TGCGCCAGCAGCTTGAGGGACAGTCTAGCCAAAAACATTCAGTACTTC. Its protein is CASSLRDSLAKNIQYF.

The genes are TRBV18 and TRBJ2-5; 8 bases match TRBD2. The CDR3 sequence is 16 residues long. J gave up 1 base and V 6 bases, and 10 bases lay outside the gene matches. Germline values: CDR1 KGHSH, CDR2 LQKENI. The DNA for the CDR3 is TGTGCCAGCTCCCTTAGCCCTAGCGGGCCCCAAGAGACCCAGTACTTC. It encodes CASSLSPSGPQETQYF.